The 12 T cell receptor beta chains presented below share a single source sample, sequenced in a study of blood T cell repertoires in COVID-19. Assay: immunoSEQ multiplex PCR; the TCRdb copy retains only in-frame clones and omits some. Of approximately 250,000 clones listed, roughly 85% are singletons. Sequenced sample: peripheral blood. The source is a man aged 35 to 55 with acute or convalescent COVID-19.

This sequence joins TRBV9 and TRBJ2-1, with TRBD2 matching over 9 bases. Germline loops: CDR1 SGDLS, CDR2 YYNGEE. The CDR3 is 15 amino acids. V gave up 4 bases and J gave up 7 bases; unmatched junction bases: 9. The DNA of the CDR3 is TGTGCCAGCAGCCCTCGGGCGGGGGGGCCGAATGAGCAGTTCTTC. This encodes CASSPRAGGPNEQFF. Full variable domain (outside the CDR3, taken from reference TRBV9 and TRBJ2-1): DSGVTQTPKHLITATGQRVTLRCSPRSGDLSVYWYQQSLDQGLQFLIQYYNGEERAKGNILERFSAQQFPDLHSELNLSSLELGDSALYFCASSPRAGGPNEQFFGPGTRLTVL.

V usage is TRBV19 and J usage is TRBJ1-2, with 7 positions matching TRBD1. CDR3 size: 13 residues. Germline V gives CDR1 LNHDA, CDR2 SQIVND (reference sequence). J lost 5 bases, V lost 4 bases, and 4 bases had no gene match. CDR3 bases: TGTGCCAGTAGTAGGGACAGCAATTATGGCTACACCTTC. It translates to CASSRDSNYGYTF.

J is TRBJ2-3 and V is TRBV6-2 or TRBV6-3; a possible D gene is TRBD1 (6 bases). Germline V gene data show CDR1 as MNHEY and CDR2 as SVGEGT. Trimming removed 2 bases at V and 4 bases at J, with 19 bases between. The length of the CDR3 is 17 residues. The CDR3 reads CASSYGGRWGRSDTQYF. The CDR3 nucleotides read TGTGCCAGCAGTTACGGCGGTCGATGGGGGCGCTCAGATACGCAGTATTTT.

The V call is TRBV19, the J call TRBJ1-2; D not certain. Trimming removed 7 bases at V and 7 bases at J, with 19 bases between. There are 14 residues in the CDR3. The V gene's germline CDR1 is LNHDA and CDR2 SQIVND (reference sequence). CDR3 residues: CASTPVPLRGGYTF. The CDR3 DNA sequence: TGTGCCAGTACCCCAGTACCCCTTCGTGGTGGCTACACCTTC.

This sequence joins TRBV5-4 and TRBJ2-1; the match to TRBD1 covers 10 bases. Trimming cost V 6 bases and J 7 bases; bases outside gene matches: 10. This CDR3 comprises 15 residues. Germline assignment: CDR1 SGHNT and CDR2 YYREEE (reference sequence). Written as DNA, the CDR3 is TGTGCCAGCACCTTCCCGGGACAGGGGTTGAATGAGCAGTTCTTC. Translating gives CASTFPGQGLNEQFF.

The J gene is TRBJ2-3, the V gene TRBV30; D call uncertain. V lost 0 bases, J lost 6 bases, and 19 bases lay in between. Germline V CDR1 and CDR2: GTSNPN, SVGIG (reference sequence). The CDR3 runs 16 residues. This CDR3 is CAWSVPTVRSRDTQYF. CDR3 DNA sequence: TGTGCCTGGAGTGTTCCCACCGTCCGTTCGCGGGATACGCAGTATTTT.

The CDR3 loop reads CASSLAGESYNEQFF. The CDR3 DNA reads as TGCGCCAGCAGCTTAGCGGGGGAGTCCTACAATGAGCAGTTCTTC. V gene TRBV5-1 combines with J gene TRBJ2-1, with 8 bases that match TRBD2. V lost 2 bases and J lost 1; bases outside the gene matches: 2. The length of the CDR3 is 15 residues. The germline CDR1 and CDR2 sequences are SGHRS and YFSETQ. Full variable domain (outside the CDR3, taken from reference TRBV5-1 and TRBJ2-1): KAGVTQTPRYLIKTRGQQVTLSCSPISGHRSVSWYQQTPGQGLQFLFEYFSETQRNKGNFPGRFSGRQFSNSRSEMNVSTLELGDSALYLCASSLAGESYNEQFFGPGTRLTVL.

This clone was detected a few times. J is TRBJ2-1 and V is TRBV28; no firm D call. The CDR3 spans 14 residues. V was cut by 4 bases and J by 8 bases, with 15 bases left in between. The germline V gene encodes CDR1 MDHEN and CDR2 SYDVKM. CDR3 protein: CASSSWQTFDEQFF. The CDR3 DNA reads TGTGCCAGCAGTTCCTGGCAGACTTTCGATGAGCAGTTCTTC.

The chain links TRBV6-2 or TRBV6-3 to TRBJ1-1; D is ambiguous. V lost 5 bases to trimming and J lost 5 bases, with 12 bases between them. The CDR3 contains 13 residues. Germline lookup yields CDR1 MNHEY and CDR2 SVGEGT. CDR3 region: CASSMTLLTEAFF. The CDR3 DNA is TGTGCCAGCAGTATGACTCTCTTAACTGAAGCTTTCTTT.

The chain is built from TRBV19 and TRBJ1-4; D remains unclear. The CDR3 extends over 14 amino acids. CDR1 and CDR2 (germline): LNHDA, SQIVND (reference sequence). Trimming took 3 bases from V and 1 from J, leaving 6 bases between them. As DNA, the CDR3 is TGTGCCAGTAGTATGTGGCAAACTAATGAAAAACTGTTTTTT. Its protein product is CASSMWQTNEKLFF.

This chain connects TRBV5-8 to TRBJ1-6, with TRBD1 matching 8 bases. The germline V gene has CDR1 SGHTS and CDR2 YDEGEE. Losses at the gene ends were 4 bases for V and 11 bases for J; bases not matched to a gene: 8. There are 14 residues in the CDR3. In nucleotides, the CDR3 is TGTGCCAGCAGCAAAGGACAGGGTACGACACCCCTCCACTTT. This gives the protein CASSKGQGTTPLHF.

CDR3 sequence (DNA): TGCGCCAGTTTAGTGAGGGGGGAGCAGTTCTTC. Translating it yields CASLVRGEQFF. The J gene is TRBJ2-1, the V gene TRBV10-2; D may be TRBD1 (6 bases). Germline V gives CDR1 WSHSY, CDR2 SAAADI. The V and J ends lost 9 bases and 10 bases respectively, with 13 bases between them. The CDR3 sequence is 11 residues long.